The 15 T cell receptor beta chains below come from one sample, sequenced in a study of blood T cell repertoires in COVID-19. Only in-frame clones appear in the TCRdb table, and some are missing; sequencing was by immunoSEQ multiplex PCR. This sample carries 300,000 to 350,000 clones, 87% of them seen once, and the ten largest clones take roughly 0.94%. Specimen: PBMCs or T cells enriched from blood (not recorded which). The receptors stem from a woman aged 30 to 39 who had recovered from COVID-19.

The CDR3 DNA follows: TGTGCCACCAGCAGAGTGCGGGGCTCGGTGGATCAGCCCCAGCATTTT. Translating it yields CATSRVRGSVDQPQHF. V and J are TRBV15 and TRBJ1-5, with D perhaps TRBD1 (5 bases). The CDR3 sequence is 16 residues long. V was trimmed by 1 base and J by 5 bases, leaving 15 bases between them. Germline lookup yields CDR1 LNHNV and CDR2 YYDKDF (reference sequence).

The CDR3 sequence: CASSYPPGGTPTGELFF. CDR3 nucleotide sequence: TGTGCCAGCAGTTACCCCCCTGGAGGGACCCCCACCGGGGAGCTGTTTTTT. This rearrangement joins TRBV6-2 or TRBV6-3 to TRBJ2-2, with a tentative D call TRBD2 (6 bases). Germline V lookup: CDR1 MNHEY, CDR2 SVGEGT. Trimming pared 2 bases from V and 4 bases from J, leaving 17 bases between. The CDR3 is 17 amino acids.

The gene calls are TRBV4-2 and TRBJ2-6; 9 bases align to TRBD1. The CDR3 runs to 18 residues. V dropped 1 base and J dropped 2; count of bases not matched to a gene: 6. Per germline, CDR1 LGHNA and CDR2 YNFKEQ. CDR3 amino acids: CASSQAEGQGAGANVLTF. CDR3 nucleotides: TGTGCCAGCAGCCAAGCCGAGGGACAGGGTGCTGGGGCCAACGTCCTGACTTTC.

This clone was detected once. The rearrangement joins TRBV7-2 to TRBJ2-3; D may be TRBD2 (6 bases). Trimming removed 5 bases at V and 6 bases at J, with 18 bases between. The CDR3 has 15 residues. Germline CDR1 SGHTA, CDR2 FQGNSA. This CDR3 is CASSPRWGGQDTQYF. The CDR3 region has the DNA TGTGCCAGCAGCCCTCGATGGGGAGGTCAGGATACGCAGTATTTT.

This clone was seen a few times. This rearrangement joins TRBV2 to TRBJ1-2; D is perhaps TRBD1 (5 bases). The CDR3 contains 13 residues. V dropped 4 bases and J dropped 0 bases, with 6 bases sitting between them. Germline V gene data show CDR1 as SNHLY and CDR2 as FYNNEI. For the CDR3, the DNA is TGTGCCAGCAGTGCGACAGCTAACTATGGCTACACCTTC. It is translated as CASSATANYGYTF.

The rearrangement joins TRBV7-2 to TRBJ1-5; D ambiguous. The germline V gene has CDR1 SGHTA and CDR2 FQGNSA. V lost 1 base and J lost 9, with 7 bases in between. The length of the CDR3 is 12 residues. In DNA form, the CDR3 reads TGTGCCAGCAGCTTAGGGGAGTGGCCCCAGCATTTT. Its protein product is CASSLGEWPQHF.

The CDR3 region is CASSLIGTGRQPQHF. The CDR3 bases are TGTGCCAGCAGTTTAATCGGGACAGGGAGGCAGCCCCAGCATTTT. This chain uses TRBV6-2 or TRBV6-3 with TRBJ1-5, with 9 positions matching TRBD1. Trimming at V came to 4 bases and at J to 7 bases, leaving 8 bases not matched to a gene. The length of the CDR3 is 15 residues. Germline V gene lookup returns CDR1 MNHEY and CDR2 SVGEGT.

This chain connects TRBV2 to TRBJ2-7; D possibly corresponds to TRBD1 (6 bases). Germline assignment: CDR1 SNHLY and CDR2 FYNNEI. Trimming left V 6 bases short and J 1 base short, with 13 bases between. The length of the CDR3 is 14 residues. DNA of the CDR3: TGTGCCAGCAGGAACCGGGACACATCCTACGAGCAGTACTTC. Protein product: CASRNRDTSYEQYF. The full variable domain, rest sourced from reference TRBV2 and TRBJ2-7, is EPEVTQTPSHQVTQMGQEVILRCVPISNHLYFYWYRQILGQKVEFLVSFYNNEISEKSEIFDDQFSVERPDGSNFTLKIRSTKLEDSAMYFCASRNRDTSYEQYFGPGTRLTVT.

The V and J genes are TRBV18 and TRBJ2-5; 10 bases are shared with TRBD1. The CDR3 runs to 16 residues. Germline CDR1 reads KGHSH; CDR2 reads LQKENI. V shed 3 bases and J 5 bases; nucleotides not matched to a gene: 9. As DNA, the CDR3 is TGTGCCAGCTCACCCTCTTCGACAGGGGGCTGGGAGACCCAGTACTTC. It encodes CASSPSSTGGWETQYF.

The chain has TRBV10-1 and TRBJ2-3, with D possibly being TRBD1 (5 bases). Per germline, CDR1 WNHNN and CDR2 SYGVQD (reference sequence). V lost 2 bases and J lost 5, with 17 bases in between. This CDR3 spans 16 amino acids. The CDR3 spells CASSEVGQGKGDTQYF. CDR3 sequence (DNA): TGCGCCAGCAGTGAGGTTGGCCAGGGTAAAGGAGATACGCAGTATTTT.

J is TRBJ1-1 and V is TRBV7-6; D may be TRBD1 (5 bases). In germline, CDR1 is SGHVS, CDR2 FNYEAQ. This CDR3 spans 17 amino acids. V was trimmed by 3 bases and J by 0 bases, leaving 17 bases between them. This chain's CDR3 is CASSLGGGKFMNTEAFF. The DNA for the CDR3 is TGTGCCAGCAGCTTGGGCGGGGGTAAATTCATGAACACTGAAGCTTTCTTT.

V gene TRBV2 combines with J gene TRBJ2-1; 7 nucleotides match TRBD2. V lost 6 bases, J lost 2 bases, and 4 bases stayed unmatched. The CDR3 covers 14 residues. Germline values: CDR1 SNHLY, CDR2 FYNNEI. The CDR3, as DNA: TGTGCCAGCAGGGCCGGGACTACCTACAATGAGCAGTTCTTC. Protein sequence: CASRAGTTYNEQFF.

The chain joins TRBV5-4 to TRBJ2-5; possible D gene TRBD1, 5 bases. Trimming removed 4 bases at V and 4 bases at J, with 8 bases between. The CDR3 is 12 amino acids. Germline values: CDR1 SGHNT, CDR2 YYREEE (reference sequence). CDR3 coding DNA: TGTGCCAGCAGCCCGGACACAGAGACCCAGTACTTC. This translates into CASSPDTETQYF.

J is TRBJ2-7 and V is TRBV27; TRBD2 might be the D (6 bases). CDR1 and CDR2 from the germline V gene are MNHEY and SMNVEV (reference sequence). The CDR3 sequence is 17 residues long. The germline V and J ends were trimmed by 5 bases and 3 bases, with 23 bases remaining between them. The CDR3 nucleotides are TGTGCCAGCAGTCCCACTCACGGCGGGGCCATAAACTACGAGCAGTACTTC. This codes for CASSPTHGGAINYEQYF.

This chain uses TRBV27 with TRBJ1-4; no clear D gene. The CDR3 consists of 16 residues. V lost 5 bases and J 8 bases, leaving 21 bases between the germline ends. CDR1 is MNHEY and CDR2 is SMNVEV in the germline V gene (reference sequence). The CDR3 nucleotides are TGTGCCAGCAGTCCCCGCCTGGCCAGGCCCAAAGAAAAACTGTTTTTT. It codes for CASSPRLARPKEKLFF.